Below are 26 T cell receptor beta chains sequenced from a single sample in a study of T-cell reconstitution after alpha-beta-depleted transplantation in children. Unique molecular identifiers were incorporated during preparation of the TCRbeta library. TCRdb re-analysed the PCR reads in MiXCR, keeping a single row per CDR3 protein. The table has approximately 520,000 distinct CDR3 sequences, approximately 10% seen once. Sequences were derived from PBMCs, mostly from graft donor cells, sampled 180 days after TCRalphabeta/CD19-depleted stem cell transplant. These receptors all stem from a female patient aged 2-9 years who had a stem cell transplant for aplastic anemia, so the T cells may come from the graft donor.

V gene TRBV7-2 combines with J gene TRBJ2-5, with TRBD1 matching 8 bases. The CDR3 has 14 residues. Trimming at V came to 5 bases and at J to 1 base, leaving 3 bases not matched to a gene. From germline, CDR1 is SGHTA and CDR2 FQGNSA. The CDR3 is CASSTGTGQETQYF. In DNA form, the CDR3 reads TGTGCCAGCAGCACCGGGACAGGCCAAGAGACCCAGTACTTC.

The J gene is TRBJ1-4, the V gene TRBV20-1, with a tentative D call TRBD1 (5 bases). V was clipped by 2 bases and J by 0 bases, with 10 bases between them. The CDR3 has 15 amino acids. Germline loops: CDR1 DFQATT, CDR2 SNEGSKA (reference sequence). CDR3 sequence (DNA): TGCAGTGCTAGATGGGGCGGGTCAACTAATGAAAAACTGTTTTTT. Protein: CSARWGGSTNEKLFF.

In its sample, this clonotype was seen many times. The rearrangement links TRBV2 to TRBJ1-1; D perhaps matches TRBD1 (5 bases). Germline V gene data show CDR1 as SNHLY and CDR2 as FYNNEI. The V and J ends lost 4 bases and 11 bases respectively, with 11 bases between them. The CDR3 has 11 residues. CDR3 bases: TGTGCCAGCAGTGGGAGAGGGGTGGCTTTCTTT. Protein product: CASSGRGVAFF. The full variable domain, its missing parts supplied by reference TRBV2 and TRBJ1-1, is EPEVTQTPSHQVTQMGQEVILRCVPISNHLYFYWYRQILGQKVEFLVSFYNNEISEKSEIFDDQFSVERPDGSNFTLKIRSTKLEDSAMYFCASSGRGVAFFGQGTRLTVV.

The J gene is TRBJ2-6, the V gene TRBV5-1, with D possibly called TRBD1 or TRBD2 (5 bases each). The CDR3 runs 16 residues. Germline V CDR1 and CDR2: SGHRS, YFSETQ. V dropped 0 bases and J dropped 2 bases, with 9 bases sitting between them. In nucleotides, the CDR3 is TGCGCCAGCAGCTTGGGGGGGTCGGCTGGGGCCAACGTCCTGACTTTC. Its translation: CASSLGGSAGANVLTF. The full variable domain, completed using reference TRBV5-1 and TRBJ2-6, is KAGVTQTPRYLIKTRGQQVTLSCSPISGHRSVSWYQQTPGQGLQFLFEYFSETQRNKGNFPGRFSGRQFSNSRSEMNVSTLELGDSALYLCASSLGGSAGANVLTFGAGSRLTVL.

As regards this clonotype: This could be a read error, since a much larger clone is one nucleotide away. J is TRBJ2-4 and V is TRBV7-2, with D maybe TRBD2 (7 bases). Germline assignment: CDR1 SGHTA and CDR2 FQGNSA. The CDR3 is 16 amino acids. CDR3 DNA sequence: TGTGCCAGCAGCCCGGGGGGCTTTCAAACCAAAAACAGTCAGTACTTC. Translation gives CASSPGGFQTKNSQYF.

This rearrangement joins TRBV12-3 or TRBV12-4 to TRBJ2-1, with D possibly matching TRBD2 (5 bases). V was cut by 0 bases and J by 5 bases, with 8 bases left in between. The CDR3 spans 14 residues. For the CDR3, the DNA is TGTGCCAGCAGTTTAGCTACTAGGCACAATGAGCAGTTCTTC. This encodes CASSLATRHNEQFF.

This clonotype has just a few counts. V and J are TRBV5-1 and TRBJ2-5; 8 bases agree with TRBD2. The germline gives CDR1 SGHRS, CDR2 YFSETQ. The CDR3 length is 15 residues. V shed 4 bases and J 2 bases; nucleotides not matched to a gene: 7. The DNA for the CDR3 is TGCGCCAGCAGCCCGGGGGGGACGGATCAAGAGACCCAGTACTTC. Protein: CASSPGGTDQETQYF.

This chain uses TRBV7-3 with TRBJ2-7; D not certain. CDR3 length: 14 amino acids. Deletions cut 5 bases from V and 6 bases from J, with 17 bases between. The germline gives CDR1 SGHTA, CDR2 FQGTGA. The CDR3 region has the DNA TGTGCCAGCAGCCCCCAGCCTACCTCGGTCGAGCAGTACTTC. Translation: CASSPQPTSVEQYF.

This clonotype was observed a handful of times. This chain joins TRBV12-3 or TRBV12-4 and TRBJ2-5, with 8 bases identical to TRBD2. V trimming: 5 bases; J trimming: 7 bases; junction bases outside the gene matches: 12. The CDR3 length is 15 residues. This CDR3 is CASSKRDTRGGTQYF. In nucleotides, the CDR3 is TGTGCCAGCAGTAAAAGGGACACCCGGGGGGGGACCCAGTACTTC.

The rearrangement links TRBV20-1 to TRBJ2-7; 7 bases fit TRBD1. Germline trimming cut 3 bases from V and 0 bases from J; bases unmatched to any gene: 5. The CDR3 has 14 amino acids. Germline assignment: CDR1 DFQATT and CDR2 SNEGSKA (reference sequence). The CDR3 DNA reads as TGCAGTGCTAGTGGGGACAGTTTCTCCTACGAGCAGTACTTC. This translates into CSASGDSFSYEQYF.

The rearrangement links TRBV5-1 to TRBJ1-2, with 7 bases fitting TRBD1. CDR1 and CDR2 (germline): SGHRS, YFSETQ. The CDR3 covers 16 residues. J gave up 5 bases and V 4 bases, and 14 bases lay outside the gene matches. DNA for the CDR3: TGCGCCAGCAGCCCGGGGGACAGCCATTCCTATTATGGCTACACCTTC. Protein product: CASSPGDSHSYYGYTF.

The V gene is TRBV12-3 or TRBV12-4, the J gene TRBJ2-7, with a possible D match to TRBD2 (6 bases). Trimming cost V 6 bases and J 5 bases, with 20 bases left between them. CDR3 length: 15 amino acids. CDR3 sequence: CASRCGTLEGDEQYF. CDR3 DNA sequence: TGTGCCAGCAGATGCGGGACTCTGGAGGGAGACGAGCAGTACTTC.

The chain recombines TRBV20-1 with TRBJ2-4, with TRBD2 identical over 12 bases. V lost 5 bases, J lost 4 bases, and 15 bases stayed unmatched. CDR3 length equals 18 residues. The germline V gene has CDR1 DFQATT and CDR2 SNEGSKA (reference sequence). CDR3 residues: CSAWGTSGSPSGKNIQYF. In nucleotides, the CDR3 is TGCAGTGCTTGGGGGACTAGCGGGTCCCCCTCAGGGAAAAACATTCAGTACTTC.

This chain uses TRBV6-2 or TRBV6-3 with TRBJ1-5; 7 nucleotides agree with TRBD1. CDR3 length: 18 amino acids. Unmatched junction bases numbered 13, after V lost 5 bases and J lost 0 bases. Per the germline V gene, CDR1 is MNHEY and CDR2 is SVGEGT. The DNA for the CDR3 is TGTGCCAGCAGTCCTACCGGGACAGTTACTTATAGCAATCAGCCCCAGCATTTT. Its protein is CASSPTGTVTYSNQPQHF.

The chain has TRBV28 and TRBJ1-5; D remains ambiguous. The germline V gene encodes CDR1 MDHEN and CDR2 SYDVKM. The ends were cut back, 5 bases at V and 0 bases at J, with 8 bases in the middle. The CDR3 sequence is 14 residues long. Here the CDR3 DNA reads TGTGCCAGCAGTCTTCACAGTAGCAATCAGCCCCAGCATTTT. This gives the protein CASSLHSSNQPQHF. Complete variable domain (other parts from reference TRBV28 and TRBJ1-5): DVKVTQSSRYLVKRTGEKVFLECVQDMDHENMFWYRQDPGLGLRLIYFSYDVKMKEKGDIPEGYSVSREKKERFSLILESASTNQTSMYLCASSLHSSNQPQHFGDGTRLSIL.

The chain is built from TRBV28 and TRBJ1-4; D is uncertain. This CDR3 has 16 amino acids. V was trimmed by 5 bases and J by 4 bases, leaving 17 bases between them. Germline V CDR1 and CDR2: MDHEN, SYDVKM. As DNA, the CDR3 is TGTGCCAGCAGTCCCATAATAACACCTCTTAATGAAAAACTGTTTTTT. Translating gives CASSPIITPLNEKLFF.

CDR3 region: CASSLSGTGERRNIQYF. The CDR3 coding sequence is TGCGCCAGCAGCCTTTCCGGGACAGGGGAAAGGAGGAACATTCAGTACTTC. The chain links TRBV4-3 to TRBJ2-4; 10 bases are shared with TRBD1. The CDR3 has 17 residues. With 4 bases clipped from V and 7 bases from J, the junction kept 13 bases outside the gene matches. The germline V gene has CDR1 LGHNA and CDR2 YSLEER.

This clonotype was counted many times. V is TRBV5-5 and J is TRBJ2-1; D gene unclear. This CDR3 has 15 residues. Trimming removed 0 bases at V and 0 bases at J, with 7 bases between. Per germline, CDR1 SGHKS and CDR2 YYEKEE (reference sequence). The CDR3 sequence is CASSLGTISYNEQFF. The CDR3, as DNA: TGTGCCAGCAGCTTGGGCACAATCTCCTACAATGAGCAGTTCTTC.

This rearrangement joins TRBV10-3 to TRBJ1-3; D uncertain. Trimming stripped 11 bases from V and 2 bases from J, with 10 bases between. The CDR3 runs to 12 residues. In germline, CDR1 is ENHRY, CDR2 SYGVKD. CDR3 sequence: CASQETGNTIYF. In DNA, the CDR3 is TGTGCCTCCCAAGAGACTGGAAACACCATATATTTT.

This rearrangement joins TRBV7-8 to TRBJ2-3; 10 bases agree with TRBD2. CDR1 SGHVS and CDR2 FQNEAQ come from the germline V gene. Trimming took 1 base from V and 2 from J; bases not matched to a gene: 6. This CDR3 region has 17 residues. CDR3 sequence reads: CASSLEVAGGDTDTQYF. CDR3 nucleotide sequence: TGTGCCAGCAGCTTAGAGGTAGCGGGAGGAGACACAGATACGCAGTATTTT.

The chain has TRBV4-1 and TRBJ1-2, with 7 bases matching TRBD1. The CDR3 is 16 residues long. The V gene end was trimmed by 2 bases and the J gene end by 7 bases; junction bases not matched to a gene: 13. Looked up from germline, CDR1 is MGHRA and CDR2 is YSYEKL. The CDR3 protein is CASSQPKPGDRGGYTF. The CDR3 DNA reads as TGCGCCAGCAGCCAACCGAAGCCAGGGGACAGAGGTGGCTACACCTTC.

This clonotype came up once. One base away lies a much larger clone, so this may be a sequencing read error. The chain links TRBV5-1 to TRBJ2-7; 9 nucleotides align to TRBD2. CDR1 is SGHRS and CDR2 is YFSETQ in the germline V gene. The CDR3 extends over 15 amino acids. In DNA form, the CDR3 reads TGCGCCAGCACCGTTAGCGCTAGCGGGATCTACAAGCAGTACTTC. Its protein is CASTVSASGIYKQYF. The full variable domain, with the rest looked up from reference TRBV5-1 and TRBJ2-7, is KAGVTQTPRYLIKTRGQQVTLSCSPISGHRSVSWYQQTPGQGLQFLFEYFSETQRNKGNFPGRFSGRQFSNSRSEMNVSTLELGDSALYLCASTVSASGIYKQYFGPGTRLTVT.

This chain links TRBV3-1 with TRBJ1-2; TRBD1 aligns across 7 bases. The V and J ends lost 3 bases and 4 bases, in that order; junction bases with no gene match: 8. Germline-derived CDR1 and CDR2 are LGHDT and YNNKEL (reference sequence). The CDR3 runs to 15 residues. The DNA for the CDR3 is TGTGCCAGCAGCCACAGAGGGGGCGGCGGCTATGGCTACACCTTC. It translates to CASSHRGGGGYGYTF.

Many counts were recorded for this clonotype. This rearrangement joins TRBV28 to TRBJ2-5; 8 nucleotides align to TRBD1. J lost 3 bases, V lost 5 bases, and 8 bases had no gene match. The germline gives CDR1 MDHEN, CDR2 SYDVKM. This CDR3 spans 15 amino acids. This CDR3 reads CASSPAPGQEETQYF. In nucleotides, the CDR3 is TGTGCCAGCAGTCCCGCCCCGGGACAGGAAGAGACCCAGTACTTC.

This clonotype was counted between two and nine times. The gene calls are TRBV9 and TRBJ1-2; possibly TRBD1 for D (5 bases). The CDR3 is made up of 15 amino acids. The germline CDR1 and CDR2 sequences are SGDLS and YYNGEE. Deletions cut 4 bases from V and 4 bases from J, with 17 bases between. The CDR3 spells CASSSEGATGYGYTF. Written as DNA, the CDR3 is TGTGCCAGCAGCTCGGAAGGGGCGACGGGCTATGGCTACACCTTC.

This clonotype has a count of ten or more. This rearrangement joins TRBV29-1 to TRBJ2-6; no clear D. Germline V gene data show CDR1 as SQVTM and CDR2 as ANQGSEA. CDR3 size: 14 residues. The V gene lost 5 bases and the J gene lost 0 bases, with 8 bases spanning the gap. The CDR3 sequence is CSVQVGSGANVLTF. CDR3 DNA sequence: TGCAGCGTTCAGGTTGGCTCTGGGGCCAACGTCCTGACTTTC.